Listed here are 16 T cell receptor beta chains from one sample, sequenced in a study of monozygotic twins with inflammatory bowel disease. TCRdb re-called the 5' RACE reads and shows each CDR3 protein once, DNA omitted. The sample has around 380,000 distinct CDR3 sequences; the top ten hold around 2.5%. Source material: blood. All receptors derive from a human donor with ulcerative colitis or Crohn's disease, or a healthy co-twin of an affected twin (not recorded which).

The J gene is TRBJ1-4, the V gene TRBV4-1; with no DNA, the TCRdb D assignment of TRBD1 cannot be verified. Germline values: CDR1 MGHRA, CDR2 YSYEKL. The CDR3 extends over 16 amino acids. This CDR3 reads CASSPNQDRLNEKLFF.

This chain links TRBV6-4 with TRBJ2-2; TCRdb's D call of TRBD1 is untestable without DNA. This CDR3 region has 15 residues. The V gene's germline CDR1 is MRHNA and CDR2 SNTAGT. The CDR3 loop is CAVKGQGVSTGELFF.

The chain has TRBV4-3 and TRBJ2-1. The CDR3 length is 12 residues. Germline V gene sequence: CDR1 LGHNA, CDR2 YSLEER. The CDR3 is CASAADINVQFF.

This sequence joins TRBV5-1 and TRBJ2-7; the D gene TCRdb calls, TRBD1, cannot be checked with no DNA. The CDR3 is made up of 13 amino acids. CDR1 SGHRS and CDR2 YFSETQ come from the germline V gene. CDR3 sequence: CASSTEQGYEQYF.

The CDR3: CASSLVTGGVSNYGYTF. V usage is TRBV12-3 or TRBV12-4 and J usage is TRBJ1-2; TCRdb returns TRBD1, unconfirmable since there is no DNA. The CDR3 has 17 residues.

The chain has TRBV13 and TRBJ2-7. Germline V CDR1 and CDR2: PRHDT, FYEKMQ (reference sequence). The CDR3 totals 14 residues. The CDR3 here is CASSPRDVSYEQYF.

The rearrangement joins TRBV7-6 to TRBJ1-1; the D call from TCRdb, TRBD1, cannot be confirmed without DNA. This CDR3 has 17 amino acids. Germline CDR1 and CDR2: SGHVS and FNYEAQ. This chain's CDR3 is CASSSSVAGTENTEAFF.

The CDR3 protein is CASSVALGGSGEQFF. The chain combines TRBV9 with TRBJ2-1; checking the TCRdb D call of TRBD1 is not possible without DNA. The CDR3 has 15 amino acids. Per germline, CDR1 SGDLS and CDR2 YYNGEE.

This chain connects TRBV10-3 to TRBJ2-1. Germline-derived CDR1 and CDR2 are ENHRY and SYGVKD. The CDR3 runs to 13 residues. This CDR3 is CAISESRTNEQFF.

The V and J genes are TRBV6-5 and TRBJ2-7; TCRdb's D call of TRBD2 is untestable without DNA. The CDR3 is made up of 14 amino acids. Germline V gene sequence: CDR1 MNHEY, CDR2 SVGAGI. CDR3 sequence: CASSYFREGIEQYF.

The chain employs TRBV7-9 and TRBJ2-1; with no DNA, the TCRdb D assignment of TRBD2 cannot be verified. The CDR3 spans 16 residues. The V gene's germline CDR1 is SEHNR and CDR2 FQNEAQ (reference sequence). The CDR3 is CASSTLAGGLYNEQFF.

This chain connects TRBV5-6 to TRBJ1-1; TCRdb designates TRBD1, a call that cannot be tested without DNA. This CDR3 is built from 12 residues. Germline values: CDR1 SGHDT, CDR2 YYEEEE. The CDR3 loop reads CASSRGATEAFF.

The chain employs TRBV27 and TRBJ1-1; the D call from TCRdb, TRBD1, cannot be confirmed without DNA. This CDR3 has 15 residues. Germline V lookup: CDR1 MNHEY, CDR2 SMNVEV (reference sequence). The CDR3 loop reads CASSYQGGLNTEAFF.

The genes are TRBV28 and TRBJ2-4; TCRdb proposes TRBD1, but this gene call is untestable without DNA. The CDR3 covers 14 residues. From germline, CDR1 is MDHEN and CDR2 SYDVKM. The CDR3 region is CASSLRGAQNIQYF.

The chain's CDR3 is CASSLRADPYEQYF. The rearrangement links TRBV5-1 to TRBJ2-7; the TCRdb call, TRBD2, lacks DNA for checking. In germline, CDR1 is SGHRS, CDR2 YFSETQ. The CDR3 contains 14 residues.

The chain carries TRBV7-9 and TRBJ2-2. CDR1 is SEHNR, CDR2 FQNEAQ, per germline (reference sequence). The CDR3 extends over 14 amino acids. The CDR3 spells CASSPFATTGELFF.